Reported below is one TCR beta chain. Germline lookup yields CDR1 SEHNR and CDR2 FQNEAQ (reference sequence). Unmatched junction bases numbered 5, after V lost 5 bases and J lost 5 bases. The length of the CDR3 is 15 residues. This specimen belongs to a study of blood T cell repertoires in COVID-19. Background on the study: Whether acute or convalescent, the COVID-19 samples came from the United States, Italy and Spain. The analysed material was cDNA or gDNA that came from T cells, B-cell-depleted T cells, or PBMCs.

Assay: immunoSEQ multiplex PCR; the TCRdb copy retains only in-frame clones and omits some. The sample lists 90,000 to 120,000 clones, more than 80% occurring once. The source material was peripheral blood. The chain links TRBV7-9 to TRBJ2-2, with 10 bases lining up with TRBD1. The origin of this receptor is a man in his forties or fifties with active or convalescent COVID-19. CDR3 coding DNA: TGTGCCAGCAGCGAGCCGGGACAGGGGACCGGGGAGCTGTTTTTT. Translated: CASSEPGQGTGELFF.